One sample yielded the 24 T cell receptor beta chains listed below, sequenced in a study of blood T cell repertoires in COVID-19. Repertoires were generated with immunoSEQ multiplex PCR, while TCRdb's copy carries only in-frame clones and drops some. In the table there are some 670,000 clones, about 87% of which are singletons. Material for sequencing was peripheral blood. These receptors were taken from a woman younger than 30 with acute or convalescent COVID-19.

Written as DNA, the CDR3 is TGTGCCAGCTCAACAGGGAGGGGCACTGAAGCTTTCTTT. As protein: CASSTGRGTEAFF. The J gene is TRBJ1-1, the V gene TRBV18; a weak D match, TRBD1 (6 bases). In germline, CDR1 is KGHSH, CDR2 LQKENI. The CDR3 has 13 residues. V was clipped by 5 bases and J by 4 bases, with 11 bases between them.

This rearrangement joins TRBV6-1 to TRBJ1-1, with 7 bases that match TRBD1. CDR1 and CDR2 (germline): MNHNS, SASEGT. With 6 bases clipped from V and 1 base from J, the junction kept 5 bases outside the gene matches. The CDR3 totals 14 residues. The CDR3 here is CASSSDRKNTEAFF. As DNA, the CDR3 is TGTGCCAGCAGCTCGGACAGGAAGAACACTGAAGCTTTCTTT.

The chain recombines TRBV24-1 with TRBJ2-3, with a weak D call TRBD1 (6 bases). This CDR3 comprises 16 residues. With 3 bases removed from V and 2 bases from J, the gap between germline ends came to 14 bases. Germline V lookup: CDR1 KGHDR, CDR2 SFDVKD. CDR3 residues: CATSDRTGSVTDTQYF. As DNA, the CDR3 is TGTGCCACCAGTGATAGAACAGGGTCGGTCACAGATACGCAGTATTTT.

The rearrangement uses TRBV25-1 and TRBJ2-7; perhaps TRBD1 as D (7 bases). This CDR3 region has 13 residues. Trimming pared 7 bases from V and 7 bases from J, leaving 17 bases between. The V gene's germline CDR1 is MGHDK and CDR2 SYGVNS. The CDR3 protein is CASNRGLYGEQYF. In nucleotides, the CDR3 is TGTGCCAGCAACAGGGGACTTTATGGGGAGCAGTACTTC.

The rearrangement links TRBV5-6 to TRBJ1-2, with TRBD1 matching over 7 bases. The CDR3 loop spans 19 amino acids. The germline CDR1 and CDR2 sequences are SGHDT and YYEEEE. Trimming at V came to 0 bases and at J to 2 bases, leaving 16 bases not matched to a gene. CDR3 region: CASSLELGTAPSRNYGYTF. The CDR3 DNA reads TGTGCCAGCAGCTTGGAGTTAGGGACAGCACCGAGCCGAAACTATGGCTACACCTTC. The complete variable domain, with remaining parts taken from reference TRBV5-6 and TRBJ1-2, reads DAGVTQSPTHLIKTRGQQVTLRCSPKSGHDTVSWYQQALGQGPQFIFQYYEEEERQRGNFPDRFSGHQFPNYSSELNVNALLLGDSALYLCASSLELGTAPSRNYGYTFGSGTRLTVV.

The rearrangement uses TRBV19 and TRBJ1-2; 10 nucleotides line up with TRBD1. J gave up 0 bases and V 5 bases, and 9 bases lay outside the gene matches. The CDR3 sequence is 17 residues long. Germline lookup yields CDR1 LNHDA and CDR2 SQIVND (reference sequence). CDR3: CASSPWDRGPSNYGYTF. CDR3 DNA sequence: TGTGCCAGTAGTCCCTGGGACAGGGGACCCTCTAACTATGGCTACACCTTC. Using reference TRBV19 and TRBJ1-2 for the parts outside the CDR3, the full variable domain is DGGITQSPKYLFRKEGQNVTLSCEQNLNHDAMYWYRQDPGQGLRLIYYSQIVNDFQKGDIAEGYSVSREKKESFPLTVTSAQKNPTAFYLCASSPWDRGPSNYGYTFGSGTRLTVV.

This clone is a singleton in its sample. The J gene is TRBJ1-2, the V gene TRBV18; no clear D. The CDR3 totals 15 residues. Germline V gene lookup returns CDR1 KGHSH and CDR2 LQKENI. V gave up 2 bases and J gave up 5 bases, with 15 bases separating them. CDR3 DNA: TGTGCCAGCTCACCAGGAGGAAAAATTGGGTATGGCTACACCTTC. It is translated as CASSPGGKIGYGYTF.

The chain employs TRBV19 and TRBJ2-1, with TRBD1 matching over 9 bases. Germline loops: CDR1 LNHDA, CDR2 SQIVND (reference sequence). V dropped 6 bases and J dropped 11; count of bases not matched to a gene: 8. The CDR3 contains 13 residues. The CDR3: CASRKNGQGKQFF. In nucleotides, the CDR3 is TGTGCCAGTAGAAAGAACGGACAGGGGAAGCAGTTCTTC.

This clone was seen a handful of times. V is TRBV7-9 and J is TRBJ2-7; 9 nucleotides align to TRBD2. This CDR3 contains 17 residues. The ends lost 6 bases at V and 4 bases at J; junction bases unmatched: 16. Per germline, CDR1 SEHNR and CDR2 FQNEAQ (reference sequence). CDR3 protein: CASSWVGSGGPGYEQYF. In DNA, the CDR3 is TGTGCCAGCAGTTGGGTGGGTAGCGGGGGTCCTGGGTACGAGCAGTACTTC.

This clone was found once. The rearrangement joins TRBV28 to TRBJ1-1; D unresolved. Germline V CDR1 and CDR2: MDHEN, SYDVKM. V gave up 5 bases and J gave up 4 bases, with 11 bases separating them. CDR3 length: 13 residues. As DNA, the CDR3 is TGTGCCAGCAGTAGTAATACTGGCACTGAAGCTTTCTTT. Its translation is CASSSNTGTEAFF.

The chain links TRBV19 to TRBJ1-5; 12 bases match TRBD1. Germline trimming cut 7 bases from V and 9 bases from J; bases unmatched to any gene: 10. The CDR3 is 15 residues long. The germline V gene encodes CDR1 LNHDA and CDR2 SQIVND (reference sequence). DNA for the CDR3: TGTGCCAGTACCCCGGGACAGGGGGCGTTGGGGCCCCAGCATTTT. Its translation is CASTPGQGALGPQHF.

The chain recombines TRBV11-2 with TRBJ1-1, with D tentatively TRBD1 (5 bases). Germline CDR1 SGHAT, CDR2 FQNNGV. The CDR3 consists of 16 residues. The ends were cut back, 1 base at V and 4 bases at J, with 16 bases in the middle. CDR3 sequence: CASSLGGRERGTEAFF. For the CDR3, the DNA is TGTGCCAGCAGCTTAGGGGGCAGGGAAAGGGGCACTGAAGCTTTCTTT.

This sequence joins TRBV6-5 and TRBJ1-6, with a possible D match to TRBD1 (5 bases). V lost 5 bases to trimming and J lost 7 bases, with 12 bases between them. Germline V gene sequence: CDR1 MNHEY, CDR2 SVGAGI. This CDR3 is built from 14 residues. CDR3 DNA: TGTGCCAGCAGTCCGACAGTCAAGAATTCACCCCTCCACTTT. It is translated as CASSPTVKNSPLHF.

In DNA, the CDR3 is TGTGCCAGCAGTTGGACTAGCGGGGGGGCTGGGGAGACCCAGTACTTC. It codes for CASSWTSGGAGETQYF. The V call is TRBV2, the J call TRBJ2-5; 15 bases match TRBD2. The CDR3 is 16 residues long. V trimming: 5 bases; J trimming: 5 bases; junction bases outside the gene matches: 6. The germline V gene encodes CDR1 SNHLY and CDR2 FYNNEI.

The chain has TRBV30 and TRBJ1-2, with a tentative D call TRBD1 (6 bases). Germline-derived CDR1 and CDR2 are GTSNPN and SVGIG (reference sequence). The V and J ends lost 2 bases and 8 bases respectively, with 21 bases between them. This CDR3 is 15 amino acids long. This chain's CDR3 is CAWSKSSGTPLGYTF. The CDR3 DNA follows: TGTGCCTGGAGTAAATCCTCCGGGACACCTCTAGGCTACACCTTC.

The chain couples TRBV24-1 to TRBJ1-1, with D possibly TRBD1 on 5 matching bases. V was cut by 7 bases and J by 1 base, with 9 bases left in between. This CDR3 is 13 amino acids long. Looked up from germline, CDR1 is KGHDR and CDR2 is SFDVKD. The CDR3 spells CATRDTWNTEAFF. In nucleotides, the CDR3 is TGTGCCACCAGGGACACCTGGAACACTGAAGCTTTCTTT.

V is TRBV14 and J is TRBJ2-7; 10 nucleotides align to TRBD1. Germline V gives CDR1 SGHDN, CDR2 FVKESK. There are 15 residues in the CDR3. J gave up 1 base and V 5 bases, and 5 bases lay outside the gene matches. In DNA form, the CDR3 reads TGTGCCAGCAGCACACGACAGGGGGCTTCCTACGAGCAGTACTTC. Translating gives CASSTRQGASYEQYF.

The V and J genes are TRBV28 and TRBJ1-2; maybe TRBD1 (5 bases). The germline V gene has CDR1 MDHEN and CDR2 SYDVKM. The CDR3 contains 17 residues. Trimming pared 7 bases from V and 1 base from J, leaving 22 bases between. The CDR3 region is CASNNPTRGGFNYGYTF. CDR3 coding DNA: TGTGCCAGCAACAATCCAACGCGGGGGGGATTTAACTATGGCTACACCTTC.

The chain recombines TRBV28 with TRBJ2-1, with D possibly being TRBD2 (5 bases). V was clipped by 7 bases and J by 0 bases, with 10 bases between them. CDR1 is MDHEN, CDR2 SYDVKM, per germline. This CDR3 comprises 14 residues. The CDR3 loop reads CASTRAASYNEQFF. The CDR3 DNA reads as TGTGCCAGCACGAGGGCTGCCTCCTACAATGAGCAGTTCTTC.

Turning to this clone: This may come from a read error, since a much larger clone is one base off. The sample holds other DNA sequences that translate to the same CDR3. The J gene is TRBJ2-7, the V gene TRBV7-2, with no clear D. CDR1 and CDR2 from the germline V gene are SGHTA and FQGNSA. This CDR3 region has 11 residues. V shed 5 bases and J shed 2 bases, with 4 bases lying between them. This CDR3 is CASSPAYEQYF. The DNA of the CDR3 is TGTGCCAGCAGCCCCGCCTACGAGCAGTACTTC. The full variable domain, its missing parts supplied by reference TRBV7-2 and TRBJ2-7, is GAGVSQSPSNKVTEKGKDVELRCDPISGHTALYWYRQSLGQGLEFLIYFQGNSAPDKSGLPSDRFSAERTGGSVSTLTIQRTQQEDSAVYLCASSPAYEQYFGPGTRLTVT.

This clone was counted between two and nine times. V is TRBV12-5 and J is TRBJ1-5; possibly TRBD1 for D (6 bases). Germline V gives CDR1 LGHNT, CDR2 FRNRAP. V was shortened by 0 bases and J by 4 bases, with 13 bases between the two germline ends. The CDR3 has 16 amino acids. The CDR3 nucleotides are TGTGCTAGTGGTTTGGTACGACAGGTATTTAATCAGCCCCAGCATTTT. Translation gives CASGLVRQVFNQPQHF.

In this sample, this clone turned up once. The CDR3 DNA follows: TGTGCTAGTGGTTACGGACAGCTCAATCAGCCCCAGCATTTT. Protein: CASGYGQLNQPQHF. The chain recombines TRBV12-5 with TRBJ1-5; a weak D match, TRBD1 (6 bases). Germline V CDR1 and CDR2: LGHNT, FRNRAP. The CDR3 loop spans 14 amino acids. V lost 4 bases to trimming and J lost 3 bases, with 10 bases between them.

This sequence joins TRBV4-2 and TRBJ1-4; no clear D gene. The CDR3 spans 13 residues. V lost 4 bases and J lost 5, with 8 bases in between. In germline, CDR1 is LGHNA, CDR2 YNFKEQ. The CDR3 sequence is CASSPRGNEKLFF. The CDR3, as DNA: TGTGCCAGCAGCCCGCGCGGGAATGAAAAACTGTTTTTT.

This rearrangement joins TRBV5-4 to TRBJ1-3; TRBD1 is a possible D gene (5 bases). The CDR3 runs 17 residues. Per germline, CDR1 SGHNT and CDR2 YYREEE (reference sequence). V lost 4 bases and J lost 0, with 17 bases in between. CDR3 in DNA: TGTGCCAGCAGCCTAACAGGAAGCGAACTCTCTGGAAACACCATATATTTT. This encodes CASSLTGSELSGNTIYF.